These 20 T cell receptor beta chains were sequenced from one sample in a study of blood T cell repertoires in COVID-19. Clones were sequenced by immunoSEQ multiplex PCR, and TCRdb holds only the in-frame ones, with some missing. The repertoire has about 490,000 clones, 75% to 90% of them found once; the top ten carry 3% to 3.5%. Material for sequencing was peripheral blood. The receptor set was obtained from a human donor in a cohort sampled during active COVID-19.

The CDR3 spells CAISRQGAEAFF. In DNA form, the CDR3 reads TGTGCCATCAGCAGACAGGGCGCTGAAGCTTTCTTT. This chain connects TRBV10-3 to TRBJ1-1; 7 bases fit TRBD1. The trim removed 6 bases at V and 6 bases at J, leaving 4 bases unmatched. The CDR3 covers 12 residues. Germline values: CDR1 ENHRY, CDR2 SYGVKD.

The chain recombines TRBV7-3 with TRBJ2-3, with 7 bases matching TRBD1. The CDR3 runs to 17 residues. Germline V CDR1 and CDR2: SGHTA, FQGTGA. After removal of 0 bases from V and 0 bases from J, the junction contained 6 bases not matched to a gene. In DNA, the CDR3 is TGTGCCAGCAGCTTAACGCGACAGGGCTTAAGCACAGATACGCAGTATTTT. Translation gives CASSLTRQGLSTDTQYF.

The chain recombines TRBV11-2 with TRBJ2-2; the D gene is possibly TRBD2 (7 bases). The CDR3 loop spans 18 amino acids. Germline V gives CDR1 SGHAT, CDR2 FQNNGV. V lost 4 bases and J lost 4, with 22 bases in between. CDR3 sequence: CASSSPVTGGGSTGELFF. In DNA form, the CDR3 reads TGTGCCAGCAGCTCCCCCGTGACAGGCGGCGGGAGCACCGGGGAGCTGTTTTTT.

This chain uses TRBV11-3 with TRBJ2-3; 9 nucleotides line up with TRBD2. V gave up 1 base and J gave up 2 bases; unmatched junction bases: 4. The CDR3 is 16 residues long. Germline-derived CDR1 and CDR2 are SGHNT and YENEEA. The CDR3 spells CASSLGAGGDTDTQYF. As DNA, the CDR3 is TGTGCCAGCAGCTTAGGGGCGGGAGGGGACACAGATACGCAGTATTTT. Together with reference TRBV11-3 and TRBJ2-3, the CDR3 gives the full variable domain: EAGVVQSPRYKIIEKKQPVAFWCNPISGHNTLYWYLQNLGQGPELLIRYENEEAVDDSQLPKDRFSAERLKGVDSTLKIQPAELGDSAVYLCASSLGAGGDTDTQYFGPGTRLTVL.

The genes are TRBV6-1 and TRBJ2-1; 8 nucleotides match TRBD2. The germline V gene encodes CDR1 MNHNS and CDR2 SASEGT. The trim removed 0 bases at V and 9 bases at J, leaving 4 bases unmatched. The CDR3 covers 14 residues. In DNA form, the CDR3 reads TGTGCCAGCAGTGAAGCCGAGCGGGAGAGTGAGCAGTTCTTC. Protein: CASSEAERESEQFF.

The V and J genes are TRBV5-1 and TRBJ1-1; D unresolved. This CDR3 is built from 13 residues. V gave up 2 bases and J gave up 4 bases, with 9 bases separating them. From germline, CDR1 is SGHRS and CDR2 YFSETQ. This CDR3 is CASSFLGATEAFF. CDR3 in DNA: TGCGCCAGCAGCTTTTTGGGCGCCACTGAAGCTTTCTTT.

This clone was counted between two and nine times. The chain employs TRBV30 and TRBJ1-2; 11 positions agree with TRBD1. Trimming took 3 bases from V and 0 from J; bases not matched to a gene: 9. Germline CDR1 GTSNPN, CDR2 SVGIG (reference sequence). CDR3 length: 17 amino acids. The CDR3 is CAWSEDRGRPPNYGYTF. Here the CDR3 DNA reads TGTGCCTGGAGCGAGGACAGGGGGCGCCCCCCTAACTATGGCTACACCTTC. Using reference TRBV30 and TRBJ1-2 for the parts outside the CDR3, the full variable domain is SQTIHQWPATLVQPVGSPLSLECTVEGTSNPNLYWYRQAAGRGLQLLFYSVGIGQISSEVPQNLSASRPQDRQFILSSKKLLLSDSGFYLCAWSEDRGRPPNYGYTFGSGTRLTVV.

This chain's CDR3 is CASSLDRGIYNEQFF. The CDR3 DNA follows: TGTGCCAGCAGCTTAGATCGGGGAATTTACAATGAGCAGTTCTTC. This chain joins TRBV11-2 and TRBJ2-1, with D possibly TRBD2 on 5 matching bases. The CDR3 runs to 15 residues. CDR1 is SGHAT and CDR2 is FQNNGV in the germline V gene. The V end lost 0 bases, the J end lost 4 bases, and 10 bases lay between the germline ends.

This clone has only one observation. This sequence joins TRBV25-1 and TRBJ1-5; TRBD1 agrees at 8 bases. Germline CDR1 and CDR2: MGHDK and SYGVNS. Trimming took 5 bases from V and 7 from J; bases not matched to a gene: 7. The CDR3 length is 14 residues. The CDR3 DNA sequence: TGTGCCAGCAGTCCTGGACAGGGAGGACAGCCCCAGCATTTT. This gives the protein CASSPGQGGQPQHF.

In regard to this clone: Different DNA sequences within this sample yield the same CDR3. The CDR3 region has the DNA TGTGCCAGCAGTTTATCCGGGAGCACAGATACGCAGTATTTT. This gives the protein CASSLSGSTDTQYF. J is TRBJ2-3 and V is TRBV28; D unclear. The V and J ends lost 1 base and 0 bases respectively, with 5 bases between them. Germline values: CDR1 MDHEN, CDR2 SYDVKM. The length of the CDR3 is 14 residues.

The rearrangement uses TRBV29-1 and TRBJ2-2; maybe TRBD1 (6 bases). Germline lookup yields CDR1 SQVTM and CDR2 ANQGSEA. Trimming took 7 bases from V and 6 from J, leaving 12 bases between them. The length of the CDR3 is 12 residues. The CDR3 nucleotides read TGCAGCGGGAGCCAGGGGTCCGGGGAGCTGTTTTTT. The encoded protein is CSGSQGSGELFF.

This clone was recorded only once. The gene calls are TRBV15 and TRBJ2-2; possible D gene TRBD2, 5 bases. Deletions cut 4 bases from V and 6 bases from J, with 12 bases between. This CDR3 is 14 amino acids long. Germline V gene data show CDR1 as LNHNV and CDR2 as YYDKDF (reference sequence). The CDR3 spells CATSKVGRAGELFF. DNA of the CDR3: TGTGCCACCAGCAAGGTGGGGAGAGCCGGGGAGCTGTTTTTT. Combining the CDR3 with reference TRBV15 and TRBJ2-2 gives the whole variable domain DAMVIQNPRYQVTQFGKPVTLSCSQTLNHNVMYWYQQKSSQAPKLLFHYYDKDFNNEADTPDNFQSRRPNTSFCFLDIRSPGLGDTAMYLCATSKVGRAGELFFGEGSRLTVL.

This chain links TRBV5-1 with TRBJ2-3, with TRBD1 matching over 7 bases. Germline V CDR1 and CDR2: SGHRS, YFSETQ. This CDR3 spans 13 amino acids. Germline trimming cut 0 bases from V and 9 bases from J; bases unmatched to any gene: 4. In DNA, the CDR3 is TGCGCCAGCAGCTTGGGGGGACAGCCAACGCAGTATTTT. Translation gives CASSLGGQPTQYF.

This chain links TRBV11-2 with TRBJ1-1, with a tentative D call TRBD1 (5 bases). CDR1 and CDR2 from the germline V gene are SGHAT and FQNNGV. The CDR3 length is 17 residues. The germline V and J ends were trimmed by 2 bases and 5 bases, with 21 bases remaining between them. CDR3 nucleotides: TGTGCCAGCAGCTTACCTTTGCTGTATTTGGGGCGTACTGAAGCTTTCTTT. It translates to CASSLPLLYLGRTEAFF. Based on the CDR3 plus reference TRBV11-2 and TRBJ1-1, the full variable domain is EAGVAQSPRYKIIEKRQSVAFWCNPISGHATLYWYQQILGQGPKLLIQFQNNGVVDDSQLPKDRFSAERLKGVDSTLKIQPAKLEDSAVYLCASSLPLLYLGRTEAFFGQGTRLTVV.

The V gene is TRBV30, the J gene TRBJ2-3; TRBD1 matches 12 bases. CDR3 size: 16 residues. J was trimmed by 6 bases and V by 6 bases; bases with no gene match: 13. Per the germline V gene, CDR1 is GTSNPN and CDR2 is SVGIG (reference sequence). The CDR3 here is CACPTLGTGGHDTQYF. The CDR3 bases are TGTGCCTGTCCGACTTTAGGGACAGGGGGCCATGATACGCAGTATTTT.

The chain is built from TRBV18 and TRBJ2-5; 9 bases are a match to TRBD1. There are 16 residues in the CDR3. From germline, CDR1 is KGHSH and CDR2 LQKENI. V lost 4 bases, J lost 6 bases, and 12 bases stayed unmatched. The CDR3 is CASSLFPGQGGQTQYF. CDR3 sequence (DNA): TGTGCCAGCTCACTCTTCCCGGGACAGGGCGGTCAGACCCAGTACTTC. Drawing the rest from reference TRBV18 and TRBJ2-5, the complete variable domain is NAGVMQNPRHLVRRRGQEARLRCSPMKGHSHVYWYRQLPEEGLKFMVYLQKENIIDESGMPKERFSAEFPKEGPSILRIQQVVRGDSAAYFCASSLFPGQGGQTQYFGPGTRLLVL.

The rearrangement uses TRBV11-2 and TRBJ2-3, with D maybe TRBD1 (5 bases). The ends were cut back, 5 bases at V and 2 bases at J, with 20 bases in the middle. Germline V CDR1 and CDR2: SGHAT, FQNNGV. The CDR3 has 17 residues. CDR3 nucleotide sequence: TGTGCCAGCAGCCTAAGAGGCAGGGAAGGGTACACAGATACGCAGTATTTT. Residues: CASSLRGREGYTDTQYF.

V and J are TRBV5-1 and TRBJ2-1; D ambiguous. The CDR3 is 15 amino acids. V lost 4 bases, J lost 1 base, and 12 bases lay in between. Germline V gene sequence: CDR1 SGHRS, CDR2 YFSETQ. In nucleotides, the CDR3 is TGCGCCAGCAGCGGCGCGCAGACATCCTACAATGAGCAGTTCTTC. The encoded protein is CASSGAQTSYNEQFF.

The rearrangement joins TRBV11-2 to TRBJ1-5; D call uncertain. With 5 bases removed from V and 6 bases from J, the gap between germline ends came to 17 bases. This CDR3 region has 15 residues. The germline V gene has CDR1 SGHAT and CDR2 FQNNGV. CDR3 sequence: CASSPTDSGGQPQHF. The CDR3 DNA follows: TGTGCCAGCAGCCCAACAGATAGCGGCGGTCAGCCCCAGCATTTT.

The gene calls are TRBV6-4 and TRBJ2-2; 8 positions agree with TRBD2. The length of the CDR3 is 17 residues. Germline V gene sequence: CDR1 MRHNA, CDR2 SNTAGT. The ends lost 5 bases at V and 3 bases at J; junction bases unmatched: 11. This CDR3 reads CASSPTSGKEDTGELFF. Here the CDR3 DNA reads TGTGCCAGCAGTCCCACTAGCGGAAAGGAGGACACCGGGGAGCTGTTTTTT.